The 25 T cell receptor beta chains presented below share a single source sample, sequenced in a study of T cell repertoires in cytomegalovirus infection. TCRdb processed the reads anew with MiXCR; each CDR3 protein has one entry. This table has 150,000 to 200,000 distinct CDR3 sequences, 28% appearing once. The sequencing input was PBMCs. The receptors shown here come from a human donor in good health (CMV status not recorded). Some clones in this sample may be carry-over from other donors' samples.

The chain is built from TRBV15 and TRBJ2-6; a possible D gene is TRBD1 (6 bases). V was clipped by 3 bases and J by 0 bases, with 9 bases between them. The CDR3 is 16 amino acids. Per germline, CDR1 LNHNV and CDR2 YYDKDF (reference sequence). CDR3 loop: CATSRWDISGANVLTF. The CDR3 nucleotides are TGTGCCACCAGCAGGTGGGACATCTCTGGGGCCAACGTCCTGACTTTC.

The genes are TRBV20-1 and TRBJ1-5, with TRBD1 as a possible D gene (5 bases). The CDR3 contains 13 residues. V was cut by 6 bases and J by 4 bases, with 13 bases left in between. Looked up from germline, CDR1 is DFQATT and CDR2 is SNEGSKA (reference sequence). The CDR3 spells CSAPGTLNQPQHF. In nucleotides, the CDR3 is TGCAGTGCCCCCGGGACTCTTAATCAGCCCCAGCATTTT.

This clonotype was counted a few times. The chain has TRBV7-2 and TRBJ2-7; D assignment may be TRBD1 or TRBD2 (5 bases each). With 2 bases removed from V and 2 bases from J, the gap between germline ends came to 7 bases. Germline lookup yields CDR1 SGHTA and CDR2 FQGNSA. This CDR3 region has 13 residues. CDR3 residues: CASSLPGPYEQYF. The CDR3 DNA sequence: TGTGCCAGCAGCTTACCGGGACCCTACGAGCAGTACTTC.

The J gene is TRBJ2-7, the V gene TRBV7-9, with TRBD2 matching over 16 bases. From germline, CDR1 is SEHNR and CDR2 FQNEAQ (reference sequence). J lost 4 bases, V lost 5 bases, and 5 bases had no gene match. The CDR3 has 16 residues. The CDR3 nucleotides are TGTGCCAGCAGCCTAGGGACTAGCGGGGGGGCTTACGAGCAGTACTTC. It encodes CASSLGTSGGAYEQYF.

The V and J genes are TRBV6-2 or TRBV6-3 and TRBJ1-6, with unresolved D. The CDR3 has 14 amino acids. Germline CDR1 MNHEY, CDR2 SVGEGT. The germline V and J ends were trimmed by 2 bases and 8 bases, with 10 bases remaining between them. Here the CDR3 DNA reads TGTGCCAGCAGTTACCCTGCCGACCATTCACCCCTCCACTTT. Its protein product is CASSYPADHSPLHF.

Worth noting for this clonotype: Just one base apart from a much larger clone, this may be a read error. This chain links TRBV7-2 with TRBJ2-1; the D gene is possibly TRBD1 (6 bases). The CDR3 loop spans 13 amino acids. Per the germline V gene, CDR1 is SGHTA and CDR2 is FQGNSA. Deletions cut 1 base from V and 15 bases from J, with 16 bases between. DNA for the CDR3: TGTGCCAGCAGCTTAGACGACAGGACCCGGCTGTTCTTC. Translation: CASSLDDRTRLFF. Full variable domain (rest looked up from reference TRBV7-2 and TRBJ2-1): GAGVSQSPSNKVTEKGKDVELRCDPISGHTALYWYRQSLGQGLEFLIYFQGNSAPDKSGLPSDRFSAERTGGSVSTLTIQRTQQEDSAVYLCASSLDDRTRLFFGPGTRLTVL.

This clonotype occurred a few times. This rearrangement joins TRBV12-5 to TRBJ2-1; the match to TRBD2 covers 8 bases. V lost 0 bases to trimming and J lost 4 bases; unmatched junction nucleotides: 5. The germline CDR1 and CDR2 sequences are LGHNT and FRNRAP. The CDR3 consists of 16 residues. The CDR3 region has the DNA TGTGCTAGTGGTTTGGTACCGAGCGGGGGATACAATGAGCAGTTCTTC. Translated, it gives CASGLVPSGGYNEQFF.

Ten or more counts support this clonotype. The chain's CDR3 is CASSLLPGQYNSPLHF. In nucleotides, the CDR3 is TGTGCCAGCAGTTTACTACCGGGACAGTATAATTCACCCCTCCACTTT. The V and J genes are TRBV27 and TRBJ1-6; 7 bases fit TRBD1. J was trimmed by 4 bases and V by 2 bases; bases with no gene match: 5. Germline CDR1 reads MNHEY; CDR2 reads SMNVEV (reference sequence). The CDR3 totals 16 residues.

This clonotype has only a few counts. This CDR3 is CASSPPRDRPYGYTF. The CDR3 DNA sequence: TGTGCCAGCAGTCCCCCAAGGGACAGGCCATATGGCTACACCTTC. The rearrangement joins TRBV5-8 to TRBJ1-2, with 8 nucleotides matching TRBD1. CDR1 and CDR2 from the germline V gene are SGHTS and YDEGEE. J gave up 5 bases and V 5 bases, and 11 bases lay outside the gene matches. The CDR3 is made up of 15 amino acids.

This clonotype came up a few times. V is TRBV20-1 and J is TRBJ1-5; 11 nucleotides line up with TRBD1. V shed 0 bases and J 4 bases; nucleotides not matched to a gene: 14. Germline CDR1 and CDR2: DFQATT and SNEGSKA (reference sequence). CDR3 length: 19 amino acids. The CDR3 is CSARDEGTGGQGKNQPQHF. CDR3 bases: TGCAGTGCTAGAGATGAGGGGACAGGGGGGCAGGGGAAAAATCAGCCCCAGCATTTT.

As DNA, the CDR3 is TGTGCCAGCAGCCCCGACAGGGGGAGCAATCAGCCCCAGCATTTT. This encodes CASSPDRGSNQPQHF. The V and J genes are TRBV2 and TRBJ1-5; 9 bases map to TRBD1. V lost 6 bases to trimming and J lost 1 base; unmatched junction nucleotides: 4. The CDR3 is 15 residues long. CDR1 and CDR2 from the germline V gene are SNHLY and FYNNEI.

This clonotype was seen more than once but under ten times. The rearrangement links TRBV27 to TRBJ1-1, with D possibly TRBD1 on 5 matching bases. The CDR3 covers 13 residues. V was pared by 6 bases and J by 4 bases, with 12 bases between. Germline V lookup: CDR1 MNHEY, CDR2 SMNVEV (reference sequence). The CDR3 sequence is CASSWLGGTEAFF. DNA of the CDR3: TGTGCCAGCAGCTGGCTTGGGGGCACTGAAGCTTTCTTT.

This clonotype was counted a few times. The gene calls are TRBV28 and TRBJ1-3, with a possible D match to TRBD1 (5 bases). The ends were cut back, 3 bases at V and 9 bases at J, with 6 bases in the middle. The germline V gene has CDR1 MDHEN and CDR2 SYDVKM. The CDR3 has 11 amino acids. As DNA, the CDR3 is TGTGCCAGCAGTTTCGGGGGCACCATATATTTT. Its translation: CASSFGGTIYF.

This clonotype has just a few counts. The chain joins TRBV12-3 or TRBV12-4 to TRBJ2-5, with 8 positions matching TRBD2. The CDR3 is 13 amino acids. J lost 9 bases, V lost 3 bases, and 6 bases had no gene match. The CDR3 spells CASSFPGGGAQYF. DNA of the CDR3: TGTGCCAGCAGTTTCCCGGGGGGGGGTGCCCAGTACTTC.

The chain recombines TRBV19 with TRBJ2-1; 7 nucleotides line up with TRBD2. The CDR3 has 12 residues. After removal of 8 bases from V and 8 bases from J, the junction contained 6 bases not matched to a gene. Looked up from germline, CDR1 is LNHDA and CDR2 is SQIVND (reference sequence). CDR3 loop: CASSPGGYEQFF. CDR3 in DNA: TGTGCCAGTTCCCCCGGGGGGTATGAGCAGTTCTTC.

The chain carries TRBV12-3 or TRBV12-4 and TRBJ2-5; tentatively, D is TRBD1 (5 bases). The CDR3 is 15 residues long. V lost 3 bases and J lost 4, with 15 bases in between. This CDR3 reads CASSFHRTPGETQYF. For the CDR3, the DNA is TGTGCCAGCAGTTTCCACAGGACCCCAGGAGAGACCCAGTACTTC.

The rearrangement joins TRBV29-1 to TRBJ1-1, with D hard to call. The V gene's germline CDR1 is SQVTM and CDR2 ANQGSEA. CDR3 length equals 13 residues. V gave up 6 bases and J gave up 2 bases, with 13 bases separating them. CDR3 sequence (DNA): TGCAGCGTGGAAATATGGGGAAACACTGAAGCTTTCTTT. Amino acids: CSVEIWGNTEAFF.

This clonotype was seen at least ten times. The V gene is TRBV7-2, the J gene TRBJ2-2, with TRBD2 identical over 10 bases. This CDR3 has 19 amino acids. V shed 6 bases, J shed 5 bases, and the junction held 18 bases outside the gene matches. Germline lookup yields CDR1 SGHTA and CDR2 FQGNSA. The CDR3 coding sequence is TGTGCCAGCAGTCAAGAGGCTCCGGGACTAGCGTTGCGGACCGGGGAGCTGTTTTTT. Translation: CASSQEAPGLALRTGELFF.

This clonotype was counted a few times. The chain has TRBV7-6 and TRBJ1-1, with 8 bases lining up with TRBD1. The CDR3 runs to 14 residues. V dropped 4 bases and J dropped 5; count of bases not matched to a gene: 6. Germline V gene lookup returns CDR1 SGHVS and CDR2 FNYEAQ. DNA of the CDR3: TGTGCCAGCAGCTCGACAGGGGATATAACTGAAGCTTTCTTT. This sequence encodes CASSSTGDITEAFF.

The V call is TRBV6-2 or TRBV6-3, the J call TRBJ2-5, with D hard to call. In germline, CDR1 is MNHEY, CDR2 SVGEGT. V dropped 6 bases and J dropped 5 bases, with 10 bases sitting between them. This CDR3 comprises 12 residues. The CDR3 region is CASSHRQETQYF. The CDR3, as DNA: TGTGCCAGCAGCCACCGGCAGGAGACCCAGTACTTC.

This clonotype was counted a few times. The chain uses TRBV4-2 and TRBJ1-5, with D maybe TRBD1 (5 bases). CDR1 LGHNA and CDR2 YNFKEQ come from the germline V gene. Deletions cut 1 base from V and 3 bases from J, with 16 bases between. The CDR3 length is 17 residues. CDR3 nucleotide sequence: TGTGCCAGCAGCCAAGTTGCCGGGGGGGGAAACAATCAGCCCCAGCATTTT. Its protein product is CASSQVAGGGNNQPQHF.

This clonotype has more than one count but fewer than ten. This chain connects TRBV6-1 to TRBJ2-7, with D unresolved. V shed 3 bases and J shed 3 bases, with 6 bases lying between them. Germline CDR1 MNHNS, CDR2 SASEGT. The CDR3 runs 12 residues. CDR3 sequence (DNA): TGTGCCAGCAGTGAGTACATCTACGAGCAGTACTTC. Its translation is CASSEYIYEQYF.

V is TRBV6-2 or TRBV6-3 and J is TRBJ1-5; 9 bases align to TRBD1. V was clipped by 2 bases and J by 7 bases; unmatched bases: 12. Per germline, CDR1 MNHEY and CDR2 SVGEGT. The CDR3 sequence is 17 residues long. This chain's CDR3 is CASSYGHGQGRSQPQHF. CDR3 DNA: TGTGCCAGCAGTTACGGTCACGGACAGGGGAGATCACAGCCCCAGCATTTT.

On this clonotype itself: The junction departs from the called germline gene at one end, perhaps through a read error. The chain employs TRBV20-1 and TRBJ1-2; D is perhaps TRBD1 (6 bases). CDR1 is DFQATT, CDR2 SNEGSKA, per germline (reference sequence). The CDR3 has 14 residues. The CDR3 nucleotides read TGCAGTGCGAGAGGGGAGGGGGGGGCAGGGGGCTACACCTTC. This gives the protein CSARGEGGAGGYTF.

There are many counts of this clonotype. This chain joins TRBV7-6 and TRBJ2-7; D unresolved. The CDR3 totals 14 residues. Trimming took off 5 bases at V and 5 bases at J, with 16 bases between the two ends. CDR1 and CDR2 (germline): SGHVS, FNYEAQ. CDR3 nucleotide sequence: TGTGCCAGCAGCCCGCTTACTAATTCCAACGAGCAGTACTTC. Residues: CASSPLTNSNEQYF.